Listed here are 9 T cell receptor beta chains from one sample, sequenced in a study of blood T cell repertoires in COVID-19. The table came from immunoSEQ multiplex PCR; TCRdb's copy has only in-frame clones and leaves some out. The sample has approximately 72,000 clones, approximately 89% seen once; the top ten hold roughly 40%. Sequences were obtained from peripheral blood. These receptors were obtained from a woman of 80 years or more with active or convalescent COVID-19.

The CDR3 DNA is TGTGCCGGGGAGGATAGGGTTCGTCACGAGCAGTACTTC. It encodes CAGEDRVRHEQYF. V gene TRBV28 combines with J gene TRBJ2-7; possible D gene TRBD2, 6 bases. CDR1 MDHEN and CDR2 SYDVKM come from the germline V gene. There are 13 residues in the CDR3. V gave up 11 bases and J gave up 5 bases, with 19 bases separating them.

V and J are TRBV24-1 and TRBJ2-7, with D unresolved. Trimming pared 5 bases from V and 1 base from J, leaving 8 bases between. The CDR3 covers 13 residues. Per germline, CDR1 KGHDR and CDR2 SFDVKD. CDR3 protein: CATSGAYSYEQYF. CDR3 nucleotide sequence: TGTGCCACCAGTGGCGCTTATTCCTACGAGCAGTACTTC.

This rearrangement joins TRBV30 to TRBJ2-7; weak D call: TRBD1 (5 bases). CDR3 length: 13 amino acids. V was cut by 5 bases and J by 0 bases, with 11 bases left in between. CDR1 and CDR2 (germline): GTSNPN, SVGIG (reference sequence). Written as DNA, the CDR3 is TGTGCCTGGGAGGACAAGGGCTCCTACGAGCAGTACTTC. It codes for CAWEDKGSYEQYF.

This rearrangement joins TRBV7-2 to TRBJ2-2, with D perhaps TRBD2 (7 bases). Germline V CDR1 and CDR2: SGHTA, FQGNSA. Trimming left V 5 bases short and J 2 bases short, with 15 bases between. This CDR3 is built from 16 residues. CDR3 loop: CASSPRGGSNTGELFF. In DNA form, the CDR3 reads TGTGCCAGCAGCCCGAGGGGGGGGAGTAACACCGGGGAGCTGTTTTTT. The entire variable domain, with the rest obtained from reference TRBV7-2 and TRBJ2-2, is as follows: GAGVSQSPSNKVTEKGKDVELRCDPISGHTALYWYRQSLGQGLEFLIYFQGNSAPDKSGLPSDRFSAERTGGSVSTLTIQRTQQEDSAVYLCASSPRGGSNTGELFFGEGSRLTVL.

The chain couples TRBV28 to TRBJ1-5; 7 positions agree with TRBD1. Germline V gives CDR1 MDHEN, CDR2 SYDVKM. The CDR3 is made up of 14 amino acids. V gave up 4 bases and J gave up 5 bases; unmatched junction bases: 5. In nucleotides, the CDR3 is TGTGCCAGCAGTTCCGGACAGGCCGATCAGCCCCAGCATTTT. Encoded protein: CASSSGQADQPQHF.

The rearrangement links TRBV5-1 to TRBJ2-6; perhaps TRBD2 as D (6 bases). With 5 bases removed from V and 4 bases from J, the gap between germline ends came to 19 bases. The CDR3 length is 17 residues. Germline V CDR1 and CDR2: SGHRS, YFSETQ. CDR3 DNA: TGCGCCAGCAGTAGACAGTACGGGGGATTGGGGGCCAACGTCCTGACTTTC. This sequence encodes CASSRQYGGLGANVLTF.

Here the CDR3 DNA reads TGTGCCAGCAGTCCGACAGGGTCCTATGGCTACACCTTC. As protein: CASSPTGSYGYTF. This chain connects TRBV12-3 or TRBV12-4 to TRBJ1-2; 7 bases are a match to TRBD1. The CDR3 contains 13 residues. The ends lost 5 bases at V and 4 bases at J; junction bases unmatched: 4.

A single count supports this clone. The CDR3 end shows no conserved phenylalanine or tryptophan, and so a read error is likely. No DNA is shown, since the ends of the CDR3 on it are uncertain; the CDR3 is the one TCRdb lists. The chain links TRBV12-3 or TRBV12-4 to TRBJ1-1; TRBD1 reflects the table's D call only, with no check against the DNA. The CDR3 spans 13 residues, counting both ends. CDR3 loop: CASSLLGQGILSY.

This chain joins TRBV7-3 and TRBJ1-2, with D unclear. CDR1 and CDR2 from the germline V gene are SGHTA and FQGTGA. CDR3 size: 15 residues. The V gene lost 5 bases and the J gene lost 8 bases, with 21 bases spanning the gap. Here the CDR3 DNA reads TGTGCCAGCAGCCCAGATGGCGTATCTGCGAGGGGCTACACCTTC. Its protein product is CASSPDGVSARGYTF.